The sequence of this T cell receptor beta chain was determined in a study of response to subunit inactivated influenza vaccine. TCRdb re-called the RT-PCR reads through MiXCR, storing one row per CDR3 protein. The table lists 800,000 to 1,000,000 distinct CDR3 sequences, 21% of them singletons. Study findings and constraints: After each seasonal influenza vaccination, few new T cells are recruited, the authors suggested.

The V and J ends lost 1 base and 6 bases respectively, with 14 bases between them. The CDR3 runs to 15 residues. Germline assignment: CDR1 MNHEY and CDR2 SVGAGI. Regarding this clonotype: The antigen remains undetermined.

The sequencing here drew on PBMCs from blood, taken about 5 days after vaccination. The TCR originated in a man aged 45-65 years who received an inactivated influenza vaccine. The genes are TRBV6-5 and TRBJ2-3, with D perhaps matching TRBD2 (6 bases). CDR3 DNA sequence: TGTGCCAGCAGTTACTTCGGGAGAAATTGGGATACGCAGTATTTT. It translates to CASSYFGRNWDTQYF.